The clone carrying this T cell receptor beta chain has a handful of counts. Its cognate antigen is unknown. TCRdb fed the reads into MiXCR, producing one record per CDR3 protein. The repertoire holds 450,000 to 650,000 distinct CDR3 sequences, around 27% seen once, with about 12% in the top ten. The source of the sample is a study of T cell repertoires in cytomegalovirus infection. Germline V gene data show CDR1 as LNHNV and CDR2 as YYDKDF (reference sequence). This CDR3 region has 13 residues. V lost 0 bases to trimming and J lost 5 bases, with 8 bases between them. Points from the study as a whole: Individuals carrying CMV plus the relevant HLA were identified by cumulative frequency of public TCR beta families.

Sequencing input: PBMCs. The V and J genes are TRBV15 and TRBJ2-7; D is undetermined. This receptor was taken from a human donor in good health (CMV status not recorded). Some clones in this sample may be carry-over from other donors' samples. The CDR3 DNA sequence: TGTGCCACCAGCAGAGATCCGGGCCACGAGCAGTACGTC. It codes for CATSRDPGHEQYV.